Shown below are 30 T cell receptor beta chains from a single sample sequenced in a study of T-cell memory formation after mild COVID-19. TCRdb itself ran the 5' RACE reads through MiXCR, one entry per CDR3 protein. The profile shows about 140,000 distinct CDR3 sequences, roughly 15% of them singletons. Sequencing input: PBMCs or a T cell subset sorted from them (not recorded which). These receptors originate from an adult woman who had mild COVID-19 (a few samples of this study predate the infection). Cell type and time point are not known.

This clonotype was counted a few times. This sequence joins TRBV12-3 or TRBV12-4 and TRBJ2-1, with a possible D match to TRBD2 (5 bases). The CDR3 length is 15 residues. V was clipped by 2 bases and J by 5 bases, with 13 bases between them. As DNA, the CDR3 is TGTGCCAGCAGTTTATTGGGCGGGCTTAACAATGAGCAGTTCTTC. Its protein is CASSLLGGLNNEQFF.

The chain is built from TRBV7-2 and TRBJ1-5, with D possibly being TRBD1 (5 bases). V shed 5 bases and J shed 4 bases, with 33 bases lying between them. This CDR3 contains 21 residues. The V gene's germline CDR1 is SGHTA and CDR2 FQGNSA. The CDR3 sequence is CASSDPREGGEEGFRNQPQHF. As DNA, the CDR3 is TGTGCCAGCAGCGACCCTCGGGAGGGCGGTGAGGAGGGGTTTCGGAATCAGCCCCAGCATTTT.

In this sample, this clonotype turned up a few times. The chain uses TRBV23-1 and TRBJ2-1; D is ambiguous. TRBV23-1 is designated an ORF whose function remains uncertain. The CDR3 loop spans 14 amino acids. Trimming took 0 bases from V and 8 from J, leaving 11 bases between them. The CDR3 DNA is TGCGCCAGCAGTCAATCGCGCGTATGCGATGAGCAGTTCTTC. This sequence encodes CASSQSRVCDEQFF.

This clonotype has a count of ten or more. The V and J genes are TRBV12-3 or TRBV12-4 and TRBJ2-5, with D perhaps TRBD2 (5 bases). The CDR3 extends over 16 amino acids. V was pared by 3 bases and J by 3 bases, with 17 bases between. The CDR3 region has the DNA TGTGCCAGCAGTTTTAGGGCTAGCTTCCCCGAAGAGACCCAGTACTTC. Amino acid sequence: CASSFRASFPEETQYF.

The chain couples TRBV6-5 to TRBJ2-3, with 10 positions matching TRBD2. This CDR3 contains 15 residues. V shed 5 bases and J 1 base; nucleotides not matched to a gene: 3. Germline CDR1 and CDR2: MNHEY and SVGAGI. The CDR3 bases are TGTGCCAGCAGTCGGACTAGCGGTCGCACAGATACGCAGTATTTT. It codes for CASSRTSGRTDTQYF.

This clonotype was detected only a few times. The chain is built from TRBV12-3 or TRBV12-4 and TRBJ1-5; no firm D call. V was shortened by 0 bases and J by 3 bases, with 0 bases between the two germline ends. The CDR3 consists of 12 residues. CDR3 in amino acids: CASSLANQPQHF. The CDR3 DNA sequence: TGTGCCAGCAGTTTAGCCAATCAGCCCCAGCATTTT.

The rearrangement links TRBV12-3 or TRBV12-4 to TRBJ2-6, with D tentatively TRBD2 (5 bases). CDR3 length: 12 residues. Deletions cut 8 bases from V and 8 bases from J, with 10 bases between. CDR3 coding DNA: TGTGCCAGCGGACTTATTTCCAACGTCCTGACTTTC. This sequence encodes CASGLISNVLTF.

The rearrangement uses TRBV11-2 and TRBJ2-3; D not resolved. CDR3 size: 12 residues. With 2 bases removed from V and 2 bases from J, the gap between germline ends came to 2 bases. Germline CDR1 and CDR2: SGHAT and FQNNGV. CDR3 region: CASSLYTDTQYF. The CDR3 region has the DNA TGTGCCAGCAGCTTATACACAGATACGCAGTATTTT.

The J gene is TRBJ2-1, the V gene TRBV15; D is possibly TRBD1 (6 bases). Germline V CDR1 and CDR2: LNHNV, YYDKDF (reference sequence). The CDR3 covers 16 residues. Trimming stripped 0 bases from V and 9 bases from J, with 18 bases between. For the CDR3, the DNA is TGTGCCACCAGCAGAGATTTTGGCAGGGGAGATAGTGAGCAGTTCTTC. Protein product: CATSRDFGRGDSEQFF. Full variable domain (remainder filled in from reference TRBV15 and TRBJ2-1): DAMVIQNPRYQVTQFGKPVTLSCSQTLNHNVMYWYQQKSSQAPKLLFHYYDKDFNNEADTPDNFQSRRPNTSFCFLDIRSPGLGDTAMYLCATSRDFGRGDSEQFFGPGTRLTVL.

In this sample, this clonotype turned up a few times. In DNA form, the CDR3 reads TGTGCCAGCAGAGAGACCGGGGAGCTGTTTTTT. Its translation: CASRETGELFF. The rearrangement uses TRBV3-1 and TRBJ2-2; D is unresolved. The CDR3 loop spans 11 amino acids. V was shortened by 6 bases and J by 5 bases, with 4 bases between the two germline ends. Germline assignment: CDR1 LGHDT and CDR2 YNNKEL (reference sequence).

A few counts support this clonotype. The chain is built from TRBV20-1 and TRBJ2-7; maybe TRBD2 (6 bases). The CDR3 covers 18 residues. The V end lost 3 bases, the J end lost 0 bases, and 24 bases lay between the germline ends. Germline V gene sequence: CDR1 DFQATT, CDR2 SNEGSKA (reference sequence). The CDR3 DNA reads as TGCAGTGCTAGGCGGCGGGGAGTGGGGACCGGGACCTCCTACGAGCAGTACTTC. Translated: CSARRRGVGTGTSYEQYF.

The V and J genes are TRBV20-1 and TRBJ1-1; no clear D gene. V lost 4 bases, J lost 3 bases, and 6 bases lay in between. The CDR3 spans 11 residues. Germline V gene lookup returns CDR1 DFQATT and CDR2 SNEGSKA (reference sequence). This CDR3 is CSAKEDTEAFF. The CDR3 DNA sequence: TGCAGTGCTAAAGAGGACACTGAAGCTTTCTTT.

This clonotype occurred many times. The chain carries TRBV5-4 and TRBJ2-1; 11 bases fit TRBD2. J lost 7 bases, V lost 0 bases, and 3 bases had no gene match. The CDR3 runs 15 residues. Germline V gene data show CDR1 as SGHNT and CDR2 as YYREEE (reference sequence). The CDR3 sequence is CASSLEGTSGNEQFF. Here the CDR3 DNA reads TGTGCCAGCAGCTTGGAAGGGACTAGCGGTAATGAGCAGTTCTTC.

This clonotype has a count of ten or more. The chain couples TRBV20-1 to TRBJ2-7; the D gene is possibly TRBD2 (6 bases). The CDR3 runs to 17 residues. Deletions cut 3 bases from V and 3 bases from J, with 24 bases between. Per the germline V gene, CDR1 is DFQATT and CDR2 is SNEGSKA (reference sequence). In nucleotides, the CDR3 is TGCAGTGCTAGTAAGGGGAATCTAGCCGGGGGAGGCTACGAGCAGTACTTC. This codes for CSASKGNLAGGGYEQYF.

This clonotype was detected ten times or more. A read error may account for a junction end that differs from germline. The chain combines TRBV5-1 with TRBJ2-2; TRBD2 agrees at 8 bases. Germline loops: CDR1 SGHRS, CDR2 YFSETQ. The CDR3 runs 14 residues. CDR3 nucleotide sequence: TGTGCCAGCAGTTTAGCGGGAAACACCGGGGAGCTGTTTTTT. Translated: CASSLAGNTGELFF.

This clonotype was picked up a small number of times. V usage is TRBV3-1 and J usage is TRBJ2-1, with TRBD2 matching 8 bases. Germline V gives CDR1 LGHDT, CDR2 YNNKEL (reference sequence). Trimming removed 1 base from V and 15 bases from J; junction bases left unmatched: 8. The CDR3 consists of 13 residues. CDR3 sequence (DNA): TGTGCCAGCAGCCAAGGGACTAGCCTCGGGCTGTTCTTC. Translating gives CASSQGTSLGLFF.

V is TRBV14 and J is TRBJ2-1; D is unresolved. Germline V lookup: CDR1 SGHDN, CDR2 FVKESK. The CDR3 totals 15 residues. Trimming cost V 4 bases and J 3 bases, with 13 bases left between them. The chain's CDR3 is CASSLLDTVYNEQFF. The CDR3 nucleotides read TGTGCCAGCAGCCTATTAGATACGGTCTACAATGAGCAGTTCTTC. Full variable domain (outside the CDR3, taken from reference TRBV14 and TRBJ2-1): EAGVTQFPSHSVIEKGQTVTLRCDPISGHDNLYWYRRVMGKEIKFLLHFVKESKQDESGMPNNRFLAERTGGTYSTLKVQPAELEDSGVYFCASSLLDTVYNEQFFGPGTRLTVL.

This sequence joins TRBV29-1 and TRBJ2-7, with D perhaps assigned TRBD1 or TRBD2 (5 bases each). The length of the CDR3 is 14 residues. Germline lookup yields CDR1 SQVTM and CDR2 ANQGSEA. Deletions cut 1 base from V and 0 bases from J, with 10 bases between. This chain's CDR3 is CSVEGPGPSYEQYF. The CDR3 DNA reads TGCAGCGTTGAAGGCCCGGGGCCCTCCTACGAGCAGTACTTC.

This rearrangement joins TRBV5-1 to TRBJ2-7, with D uncertain. CDR3 size: 15 residues. CDR1 and CDR2 from the germline V gene are SGHRS and YFSETQ. Trimming stripped 0 bases from V and 4 bases from J, with 14 bases between. The DNA of the CDR3 is TGCGCCAGCAGCTTGGAACCCCAGAAATTTTACGAGCAGTACTTC. Protein: CASSLEPQKFYEQYF.

This clonotype was seen a handful of times. V gene TRBV6-2 or TRBV6-3 combines with J gene TRBJ2-7; D tentatively fits TRBD1 or TRBD2 (5 bases each). The CDR3 contains 14 residues. Trimming took off 6 bases at V and 5 bases at J, with 17 bases between the two ends. CDR1 and CDR2 from the germline V gene are MNHEY and SVGEGT. The CDR3 coding sequence is TGTGCCAGCAGCACGAGGGGTAGCTACAACGAGCAGTACTTC. Its translation is CASSTRGSYNEQYF.

This clonotype was recorded a few times. This chain uses TRBV9 with TRBJ2-7; D call uncertain. Trimming left V 0 bases short and J 3 bases short, with 10 bases between. Per the germline V gene, CDR1 is SGDLS and CDR2 is YYNGEE. CDR3 size: 14 residues. The CDR3 nucleotides read TGTGCCAGCAGCGTAGAGGGAAGAAGCTACGAGCAGTACTTC. Protein sequence: CASSVEGRSYEQYF.

This clonotype has just a few counts. The rearrangement joins TRBV5-1 to TRBJ1-1, with D unclear. The length of the CDR3 is 15 residues. V lost 4 bases to trimming and J lost 6 bases, with 19 bases between them. Germline CDR1 is SGHRS and CDR2 is YFSETQ. In DNA, the CDR3 is TGCGCCAGCAGCAACCGGCAAGGGAACGAACCTGAAGCTTTCTTT. It encodes CASSNRQGNEPEAFF.

This sequence joins TRBV7-2 and TRBJ2-1, with TRBD2 matching 11 bases. V dropped 5 bases and J dropped 9; count of bases not matched to a gene: 15. Germline assignment: CDR1 SGHTA and CDR2 FQGNSA. The CDR3 has 17 residues. CDR3 amino acids: CASSPGGPSGRRGEQFF. The CDR3 region has the DNA TGTGCCAGCAGCCCCGGGGGGCCTAGCGGGAGGCGAGGTGAGCAGTTCTTC. Combining the CDR3 with reference TRBV7-2 and TRBJ2-1 gives the whole variable domain GAGVSQSPSNKVTEKGKDVELRCDPISGHTALYWYRQSLGQGLEFLIYFQGNSAPDKSGLPSDRFSAERTGGSVSTLTIQRTQQEDSAVYLCASSPGGPSGRRGEQFFGPGTRLTVL.

For the CDR3, the DNA is TGCAGCGCCGGGACTAGCGGGAACGAGCAGTACTTC. The encoded protein is CSAGTSGNEQYF. V is TRBV29-1 and J is TRBJ2-7, with 13 bases aligning to TRBD2. From germline, CDR1 is SQVTM and CDR2 ANQGSEA. There are 12 residues in the CDR3. Unmatched junction bases numbered 2, after V lost 7 bases and J lost 5 bases.

The genes are TRBV19 and TRBJ2-1; the match to TRBD2 covers 8 bases. The trim removed 5 bases at V and 9 bases at J, leaving 3 bases unmatched. The CDR3 extends over 12 amino acids. From germline, CDR1 is LNHDA and CDR2 SQIVND (reference sequence). The CDR3 DNA reads TGTGCCAGTAGTCCTAGCGGGCCTGAGCAGTTCTTC. Amino acids: CASSPSGPEQFF.

This clonotype was counted only a few times. The chain employs TRBV7-2 and TRBJ2-1; no definite D call. Germline CDR1 is SGHTA and CDR2 is FQGNSA. This CDR3 has 14 amino acids. V lost 4 bases, J lost 4 bases, and 11 bases lay in between. The CDR3 DNA reads TGTGCCAGCAGCTCAAGAGCAAGTTACAATGAGCAGTTCTTC. Translation gives CASSSRASYNEQFF.

This clonotype was seen only a few times. V and J are TRBV12-3 or TRBV12-4 and TRBJ2-5; D is possibly TRBD1 (7 bases). The ends were cut back, 6 bases at V and 4 bases at J, with 15 bases in the middle. The CDR3 length is 14 residues. The CDR3 DNA sequence: TGTGCCAGCAGCTTGAATCAGGGGGGAGAGACCCAGTACTTC. Translating it yields CASSLNQGGETQYF.

The chain is built from TRBV19 and TRBJ2-4; tentative D call: TRBD2 (6 bases). The germline V gene encodes CDR1 LNHDA and CDR2 SQIVND (reference sequence). V lost 6 bases, J lost 15 bases, and 18 bases lay in between. CDR3 length: 12 amino acids. In nucleotides, the CDR3 is TGTGCCAGTAGCCCCGGGACTCCTAGCCGGTACTTC. This sequence encodes CASSPGTPSRYF.

This clonotype turned up a few times. The V call is TRBV11-2, the J call TRBJ2-1, with D perhaps matching TRBD1 or TRBD2 (5 bases each). The V end was cut by 3 bases, the J end by 7 bases, with 19 bases between. Germline assignment: CDR1 SGHAT and CDR2 FQNNGV. The CDR3 is made up of 16 amino acids. The CDR3 nucleotides read TGTGCCAGCAGCTTGGCTTCCGGGACCATCGGTAATGAGCAGTTCTTC. Protein product: CASSLASGTIGNEQFF. Full variable domain (remainder filled in from reference TRBV11-2 and TRBJ2-1): EAGVAQSPRYKIIEKRQSVAFWCNPISGHATLYWYQQILGQGPKLLIQFQNNGVVDDSQLPKDRFSAERLKGVDSTLKIQPAKLEDSAVYLCASSLASGTIGNEQFFGPGTRLTVL.

In its sample, this clonotype was seen a few times. The chain employs TRBV20-1 and TRBJ2-1; D call uncertain. CDR3 length: 14 residues. CDR1 is DFQATT and CDR2 is SNEGSKA in the germline V gene (reference sequence). Between the trimmed V and J ends, which lost 2 bases and 3 bases, there was a span of 11 bases. The CDR3 loop reads CSARFPGVYNEQFF. The CDR3 DNA sequence: TGCAGTGCTAGATTCCCCGGCGTCTACAATGAGCAGTTCTTC.